Listed here are 27 T cell receptor beta chains from one sample, sequenced in a study of blood T cell repertoires in COVID-19. Method: immunoSEQ multiplex PCR; TCRdb's copy keeps in-frame clones and lacks some. This table has 100,000 to 120,000 clones, approximately 67% appearing once. Sequencing was carried out using peripheral blood. Receptors were obtained from a woman between 55 and 75 years old with acute or convalescent COVID-19.

V is TRBV18 and J is TRBJ1-1; the D is unclear. There are 14 residues in the CDR3. With 6 bases removed from V and 1 base from J, the gap between germline ends came to 12 bases. Germline CDR1 reads KGHSH; CDR2 reads LQKENI. The CDR3 spells CASSLAQRNTEAFF. CDR3 sequence (DNA): TGTGCCAGCTCCCTGGCACAGAGGAACACTGAAGCTTTCTTT.

The CDR3 region has the DNA TGCGCCAGCAGCCAATCGTTACAGGGGACAAACATTCAGTACTTC. This gives the protein CASSQSLQGTNIQYF. The V and J genes are TRBV4-3 and TRBJ2-4; TRBD1 matches at 7 bases. CDR1 is LGHNA, CDR2 YSLEER, per germline. Unmatched junction bases numbered 7, after V lost 2 bases and J lost 6 bases. This CDR3 has 15 residues.

The chain links TRBV5-6 to TRBJ2-3; 9 bases line up with TRBD2. The CDR3 has 19 amino acids. Germline assignment: CDR1 SGHDT and CDR2 YYEEEE. V dropped 0 bases and J dropped 3; count of bases not matched to a gene: 14. The CDR3 spells CASSLAIVAGEERTDTQYF. CDR3 bases: TGTGCCAGCAGCTTGGCAATAGTAGCGGGGGAGGAAAGAACAGATACGCAGTATTTT.

This clone appeared once. The chain has TRBV9 and TRBJ2-2; D not resolved. CDR3 size: 13 residues. Trimming cost V 0 bases and J 7 bases, with 7 bases left between them. CDR1 SGDLS and CDR2 YYNGEE come from the germline V gene. CDR3 in DNA: TGTGCCAGCAGCGTAGGCCCAGGCGGGGAGCTGTTTTTT. This gives the protein CASSVGPGGELFF.

This clone showed up many times. This chain links TRBV14 with TRBJ1-2, with TRBD1 matching 7 bases. The CDR3 runs 15 residues. Germline CDR1 reads SGHDN; CDR2 reads FVKESK. The ends lost 2 bases at V and 5 bases at J; junction bases unmatched: 8. This CDR3 is CASSQKKGTAYGYTF. DNA for the CDR3: TGTGCCAGCAGCCAAAAAAAAGGGACAGCTTATGGCTACACCTTC.

This rearrangement joins TRBV11-2 to TRBJ1-1; D possibly corresponds to TRBD1 (5 bases). The CDR3 loop spans 12 amino acids. Germline V lookup: CDR1 SGHAT, CDR2 FQNNGV. V was shortened by 3 bases and J by 4 bases, with 6 bases between the two germline ends. CDR3 amino acids: CASSLQGTEAFF. The CDR3 region has the DNA TGTGCCAGCAGCTTGCAGGGCACTGAAGCTTTCTTT. Filled out from reference TRBV11-2 and TRBJ1-1, the complete variable domain reads EAGVAQSPRYKIIEKRQSVAFWCNPISGHATLYWYQQILGQGPKLLIQFQNNGVVDDSQLPKDRFSAERLKGVDSTLKIQPAKLEDSAVYLCASSLQGTEAFFGQGTRLTVV.

J is TRBJ2-3 and V is TRBV20-1; the D gene is possibly TRBD1 (5 bases). V was trimmed by 4 bases and J by 5 bases, leaving 7 bases between them. Per germline, CDR1 DFQATT and CDR2 SNEGSKA (reference sequence). This CDR3 is built from 11 residues. The chain's CDR3 is CSATDRDTQYF. CDR3 DNA sequence: TGCAGTGCTACAGACAGAGATACGCAGTATTTT.

V gene TRBV5-4 combines with J gene TRBJ1-2; D is perhaps TRBD1 (5 bases). The CDR3 spans 14 residues. The V end lost 6 bases, the J end lost 6 bases, and 18 bases lay between the germline ends. CDR1 and CDR2 from the germline V gene are SGHNT and YYREEE (reference sequence). DNA for the CDR3: TGTGCCAGCATCCCTTTGGCAGGGAACCATGGCTACACCTTC. Translating it yields CASIPLAGNHGYTF.

The chain uses TRBV5-1 and TRBJ2-7; D unclear. V was clipped by 4 bases and J by 5 bases, with 10 bases between them. The CDR3 consists of 12 residues. The germline gives CDR1 SGHRS, CDR2 YFSETQ. The CDR3 region is CASSPGSHEQYF. The DNA for the CDR3 is TGCGCCAGCAGCCCGGGTTCCCACGAGCAGTACTTC.

V and J are TRBV15 and TRBJ2-7, with 8 bases matching TRBD2. V lost 8 bases and J lost 5; bases outside the gene matches: 14. Germline loops: CDR1 LNHNV, CDR2 YYDKDF (reference sequence). CDR3 length equals 15 residues. In DNA form, the CDR3 reads TGTGCCACCTGGGTGGGGCGGGGGGCCAAAGACGAGCAGTACTTC. Protein sequence: CATWVGRGAKDEQYF. Full variable domain (remainder filled in from reference TRBV15 and TRBJ2-7): DAMVIQNPRYQVTQFGKPVTLSCSQTLNHNVMYWYQQKSSQAPKLLFHYYDKDFNNEADTPDNFQSRRPNTSFCFLDIRSPGLGDTAMYLCATWVGRGAKDEQYFGPGTRLTVT.

The CDR3 reads CASTDLRGGSTEAFF. The CDR3, as DNA: TGCGCCAGCACCGACCTAAGGGGGGGCTCAACTGAAGCTTTCTTT. V and J are TRBV5-1 and TRBJ1-1; a possible D gene is TRBD1 (6 bases). With 6 bases removed from V and 5 bases from J, the gap between germline ends came to 20 bases. The germline V gene encodes CDR1 SGHRS and CDR2 YFSETQ. This CDR3 contains 15 residues.

This chain uses TRBV7-9 with TRBJ2-5; possibly TRBD2 for D (5 bases). This CDR3 has 15 amino acids. Germline CDR1 reads SEHNR; CDR2 reads FQNEAQ (reference sequence). V lost 2 bases and J lost 4, with 14 bases in between. The CDR3 DNA follows: TGTGCCAGCAGCTTAATTGTTGGACGGGGAGAGACCCAGTACTTC. It is translated as CASSLIVGRGETQYF.

The rearrangement joins TRBV10-3 to TRBJ1-1; 7 bases align to TRBD1. Looked up from germline, CDR1 is ENHRY and CDR2 is SYGVKD. The CDR3 consists of 19 residues. V lost 3 bases and J lost 1; bases outside the gene matches: 17. The CDR3 region is CAISDRSTGLQGSNTEAFF. CDR3 in DNA: TGTGCCATCAGTGACCGCTCGACAGGGCTTCAGGGGTCGAACACTGAAGCTTTCTTT.

This CDR3 reads CAISVGTSWETQYF. The DNA for the CDR3 is TGTGCCATCAGCGTCGGGACTAGCTGGGAGACCCAGTACTTC. This chain uses TRBV10-3 with TRBJ2-5; 9 bases align to TRBD2. Germline V gives CDR1 ENHRY, CDR2 SYGVKD. The trim removed 6 bases at V and 5 bases at J, leaving 7 bases unmatched. The CDR3 length is 14 residues.

The chain recombines TRBV5-6 with TRBJ2-5; D remains unclear. Per germline, CDR1 SGHDT and CDR2 YYEEEE. The V and J ends lost 0 bases and 7 bases respectively, with 16 bases between them. This CDR3 spans 15 amino acids. This chain's CDR3 is CASSLEARGSGTQYF. CDR3 nucleotide sequence: TGTGCCAGCAGCTTGGAGGCTAGAGGTTCGGGGACCCAGTACTTC.

The genes are TRBV28 and TRBJ1-1; D perhaps matches TRBD1 (5 bases). The CDR3 is made up of 14 amino acids. Trimming cost V 4 bases and J 4 bases, with 13 bases left between them. The germline V gene encodes CDR1 MDHEN and CDR2 SYDVKM. The CDR3 spells CASSSPGGVTEAFF. CDR3 in DNA: TGTGCCAGCAGTTCACCAGGAGGGGTCACTGAAGCTTTCTTT.

This sequence joins TRBV6-5 and TRBJ1-2, with D hard to call. V was clipped by 5 bases and J by 4 bases, with 11 bases between them. This CDR3 is 13 amino acids long. Germline V gene data show CDR1 as MNHEY and CDR2 as SVGAGI. The CDR3 reads CASSPTTAYGYTF. The CDR3 region has the DNA TGTGCCAGCAGTCCCACTACCGCCTATGGCTACACCTTC.

J is TRBJ1-2 and V is TRBV29-1; TRBD1 matches at 9 bases. Germline CDR1 and CDR2: SQVTM and ANQGSEA. This CDR3 is 13 amino acids long. V lost 6 bases and J lost 6; bases outside the gene matches: 8. The CDR3 sequence is CSVGQGNGNGYTF. In nucleotides, the CDR3 is TGCAGCGTAGGACAGGGGAACGGAAATGGCTACACCTTC.

V is TRBV2 and J is TRBJ1-5; D gene uncertain. V was cut by 3 bases and J by 4 bases, with 10 bases left in between. The germline V gene encodes CDR1 SNHLY and CDR2 FYNNEI. The length of the CDR3 is 14 residues. CDR3 residues: CASSDKYGNQPQHF. For the CDR3, the DNA is TGTGCCAGCAGTGATAAGTACGGGAATCAGCCCCAGCATTTT.

About this clone: Other nucleotide sequences in the sample specify the same CDR3. This chain uses TRBV4-2 with TRBJ1-1, with unresolved D. The CDR3 is 12 residues long. Germline-derived CDR1 and CDR2 are LGHNA and YNFKEQ. V lost 3 bases, J lost 3 bases, and 5 bases lay in between. CDR3 nucleotides: TGTGCCAGCAGCCAGGTAGACACTGAAGCTTTCTTT. It is translated as CASSQVDTEAFF.

The genes are TRBV7-6 and TRBJ2-2; 7 bases map to TRBD2. Germline V gene lookup returns CDR1 SGHVS and CDR2 FNYEAQ. V lost 1 base to trimming and J lost 2 bases; unmatched junction nucleotides: 7. This CDR3 comprises 17 residues. The CDR3 bases are TGTGCCAGCAGCTTAGGGGGGGGAGCCCTAAACACCGGGGAGCTGTTTTTT. Translating it yields CASSLGGGALNTGELFF.

This clone occurred many times. V gene TRBV15 combines with J gene TRBJ2-7; D is perhaps TRBD2 (7 bases). V was shortened by 5 bases and J by 5 bases, with 19 bases between the two germline ends. CDR3 length: 15 amino acids. Per germline, CDR1 LNHNV and CDR2 YYDKDF (reference sequence). CDR3: CATSPIGQGRDEQYF. The CDR3 nucleotides are TGTGCCACCAGCCCAATCGGGCAGGGGAGGGACGAGCAGTACTTC. Full variable domain (remainder filled in from reference TRBV15 and TRBJ2-7): DAMVIQNPRYQVTQFGKPVTLSCSQTLNHNVMYWYQQKSSQAPKLLFHYYDKDFNNEADTPDNFQSRRPNTSFCFLDIRSPGLGDTAMYLCATSPIGQGRDEQYFGPGTRLTVT.

This chain links TRBV7-9 with TRBJ2-6; the D is unclear. CDR3 length equals 15 residues. V lost 8 bases, J lost 0 bases, and 11 bases lay in between. CDR1 is SEHNR, CDR2 FQNEAQ, per germline (reference sequence). CDR3 coding DNA: TGTGCCAGCTCATCAGTCGACTCTGGGGCCAACGTCCTGACTTTC. Residues: CASSSVDSGANVLTF.

The V call is TRBV4-3, the J call TRBJ1-4; 12 bases map to TRBD1. The CDR3 sequence is 15 residues long. Looked up from germline, CDR1 is LGHNA and CDR2 is YSLEER. V lost 4 bases, J lost 8 bases, and 5 bases stayed unmatched. This chain's CDR3 is CASSRAGTGGEKLFF. The DNA of the CDR3 is TGCGCCAGCAGCCGAGCCGGGACAGGGGGCGAAAAACTGTTTTTT.

In its sample, this clone was seen a few times. One end of the junction varies from germline; a read error may be responsible. The chain has TRBV2 and TRBJ1-5, with D possibly TRBD1 on 5 matching bases. CDR1 is SNHLY and CDR2 is FYNNEI in the germline V gene. This CDR3 contains 14 residues. The CDR3: CASSELTANEPQHF. Written as DNA, the CDR3 is TGTGCCAGCAGTGAACTGACAGCCAATGAGCCCCAGCATTTT.

This clone was seen just once. The chain links TRBV4-2 to TRBJ2-2; D possibly corresponds to TRBD1 (6 bases). Trimming stripped 8 bases from V and 1 base from J, with 14 bases between. Germline CDR1 reads LGHNA; CDR2 reads YNFKEQ. This CDR3 spans 15 amino acids. CDR3 sequence reads: CASGRGQMNTGELFF. CDR3 nucleotide sequence: TGTGCCAGCGGGAGAGGACAGATGAACACCGGGGAGCTGTTTTTT.

The J gene is TRBJ1-2, the V gene TRBV29-1; D unclear. Germline assignment: CDR1 SQVTM and CDR2 ANQGSEA. This CDR3 contains 12 residues. Trimming left V 5 bases short and J 4 bases short, with 11 bases between. This chain's CDR3 is CSVPHAGYGYTF. CDR3 DNA sequence: TGCAGCGTTCCCCACGCCGGCTATGGCTACACCTTC.